The 21 T cell receptor beta chains below come from one sample, sequenced in a study of T cell clones after liver transplantation. Some clones are missing from TCRdb's copy, which holds only in-frame ones; the method was immunoSEQ multiplex PCR. The table lists about 74,000 clones, about 80% of them singletons. The starting material was CD4+ T cells from blood, obtained before liver transplant. The receptors shown here come from a human donor who received a liver transplant.

This clone is a singleton in its sample. The chain uses TRBV28 and TRBJ1-3; D is possibly TRBD1 (6 bases). Germline CDR1 is MDHEN and CDR2 is SYDVKM. This CDR3 has 13 residues. V lost 7 bases and J lost 2, with 9 bases in between. This CDR3 reads CASIPGAGNTIYF. CDR3 coding DNA: TGTGCCAGCATTCCAGGGGCTGGAAACACCATATATTTT.

Remarks on this clone: Other DNA variants within this sample encode the same CDR3. This sequence joins TRBV5-1 and TRBJ1-4; 9 nucleotides agree with TRBD1. The trim removed 4 bases at V and 3 bases at J, leaving 7 bases unmatched. The CDR3 spans 16 residues. Germline loops: CDR1 SGHRS, CDR2 YFSETQ. The CDR3 coding sequence is TGCGCCAGCAGCCTACAGGGGGCGGGAGCTAATGAAAAACTGTTTTTT. Translation gives CASSLQGAGANEKLFF.

CDR3 protein: CASRTGTVNEQFF. The CDR3 region has the DNA TGCGCCAGCCGGACCGGGACAGTCAATGAGCAGTTCTTC. The J gene is TRBJ2-1, the V gene TRBV10-2; 7 nucleotides match TRBD1. CDR1 is WSHSY, CDR2 SAAADI, per germline. V shed 8 bases and J 6 bases; nucleotides not matched to a gene: 7. This CDR3 has 13 amino acids.

The chain has TRBV28 and TRBJ2-1; TRBD2 matches at 13 bases. Unmatched junction bases numbered 5, after V lost 6 bases and J lost 6 bases. CDR1 MDHEN and CDR2 SYDVKM come from the germline V gene. This CDR3 has 15 amino acids. The CDR3 nucleotides are TGTGCCAGCAGCCGCACTAGCGGGAGGGCCAATGAGCAGTTCTTC. Amino acid sequence: CASSRTSGRANEQFF.

The gene calls are TRBV5-1 and TRBJ2-1; D may match TRBD1 or TRBD2 (6 bases each). CDR1 and CDR2 from the germline V gene are SGHRS and YFSETQ. The CDR3 runs 16 residues. V lost 0 bases and J 3 bases, leaving 13 bases between the germline ends. This CDR3 reads CASSLVRLGGYNEQFF. CDR3 nucleotide sequence: TGCGCCAGCAGCTTGGTACGACTAGGGGGCTACAATGAGCAGTTCTTC.

The chain employs TRBV19 and TRBJ1-1; D may be TRBD1 (6 bases). The length of the CDR3 is 15 residues. Germline loops: CDR1 LNHDA, CDR2 SQIVND (reference sequence). With 5 bases removed from V and 3 bases from J, the gap between germline ends came to 16 bases. CDR3 amino acids: CASSATGSIDTEAFF. CDR3 nucleotide sequence: TGTGCCAGTAGTGCCACAGGGTCGATTGACACTGAAGCTTTCTTT.

The chain has TRBV11-2 and TRBJ1-5; D is perhaps TRBD1 (5 bases). This CDR3 contains 14 residues. V lost 1 base and J lost 9, with 13 bases in between. In germline, CDR1 is SGHAT, CDR2 FQNNGV. The CDR3 bases are TGTGCCAGCAGCTTAGGGGGGGACTATGGGCCCCAGCATTTT. It codes for CASSLGGDYGPQHF. Full variable domain (missing parts from reference TRBV11-2 and TRBJ1-5): EAGVAQSPRYKIIEKRQSVAFWCNPISGHATLYWYQQILGQGPKLLIQFQNNGVVDDSQLPKDRFSAERLKGVDSTLKIQPAKLEDSAVYLCASSLGGDYGPQHFGDGTRLSIL.

The chain carries TRBV28 and TRBJ2-7; D perhaps matches TRBD1 (5 bases). The CDR3 has 14 amino acids. In germline, CDR1 is MDHEN, CDR2 SYDVKM. The ends were cut back, 2 bases at V and 3 bases at J, with 11 bases in the middle. The CDR3 reads CASSLPPDSYEQYF. The CDR3 nucleotides are TGTGCCAGCAGTTTACCACCCGACAGCTACGAGCAGTACTTC.

The chain joins TRBV6-1 to TRBJ1-2; D call uncertain. The CDR3 has 14 amino acids. Germline lookup yields CDR1 MNHNS and CDR2 SASEGT. V was trimmed by 7 bases and J by 4 bases, leaving 16 bases between them. CDR3 region: CASTPDAALYGYTF. The DNA of the CDR3 is TGTGCCAGCACCCCGGACGCAGCACTCTATGGCTACACCTTC.

The chain has TRBV28 and TRBJ1-1; D is unclear. From germline, CDR1 is MDHEN and CDR2 SYDVKM. The V gene lost 5 bases and the J gene lost 4 bases, with 8 bases spanning the gap. CDR3 size: 12 residues. CDR3 sequence: CASSPHGTEAFF. CDR3 in DNA: TGTGCCAGCAGTCCCCATGGCACTGAAGCTTTCTTT. The full variable domain, in which reference TRBV28 and TRBJ1-1 provide the parts outside the CDR3, is DVKVTQSSRYLVKRTGEKVFLECVQDMDHENMFWYRQDPGLGLRLIYFSYDVKMKEKGDIPEGYSVSREKKERFSLILESASTNQTSMYLCASSPHGTEAFFGQGTRLTVV.

This chain's CDR3 is CASSLAEGSEGGYTF. As DNA, the CDR3 is TGTGCCAGCAGCTTAGCGGAAGGATCTGAGGGGGGCTACACCTTC. This chain connects TRBV7-9 to TRBJ1-2; possible D gene TRBD1, 5 bases. Looked up from germline, CDR1 is SEHNR and CDR2 is FQNEAQ (reference sequence). The CDR3 extends over 15 amino acids. V lost 0 bases, J lost 8 bases, and 16 bases lay in between.

The gene calls are TRBV18 and TRBJ1-5, with D possibly TRBD1 on 5 matching bases. This CDR3 region has 15 residues. V lost 3 bases and J 4 bases, leaving 13 bases between the germline ends. Germline V gene data show CDR1 as KGHSH and CDR2 as LQKENI. The DNA of the CDR3 is TGTGCCAGCTCACCTGGGACGGACCGTAATCAGCCCCAGCATTTT. As protein: CASSPGTDRNQPQHF.

To note about this clone: A junction boundary mismatches the germline segment, possibly from a read error. The genes are TRBV6-1 and TRBJ2-5, with 10 bases matching TRBD2. The CDR3 extends over 14 amino acids. Germline values: CDR1 MNHNS, CDR2 SASEGT. The CDR3 DNA reads as TGTGCCAGCAGAGAAGGGACTAGCGTGGGTCCCCAGTACTTC. This gives the protein CASREGTSVGPQYF.

This clone occurred a few times. The chain employs TRBV13 and TRBJ1-2, with D perhaps TRBD1 (6 bases). The germline V gene has CDR1 PRHDT and CDR2 FYEKMQ (reference sequence). The CDR3 is 13 residues long. V lost 2 bases, J lost 7 bases, and 11 bases lay in between. The CDR3 nucleotides are TGTGCCAGCAGCTTACGGGGGGCGCTTGGCTACACCTTC. This encodes CASSLRGALGYTF.

This clone has a single count. This chain uses TRBV5-1 with TRBJ2-7; 15 bases agree with TRBD2. V was pared by 0 bases and J by 2 bases, with 3 bases of the junction left unmatched. The CDR3 loop spans 17 amino acids. Per germline, CDR1 SGHRS and CDR2 YFSETQ. The CDR3: CASSLAGLAGGTYEQYF. CDR3 DNA: TGCGCCAGCAGCTTGGCGGGACTAGCGGGAGGCACCTACGAGCAGTACTTC.

This chain's CDR3 is CASSLVAGHTGELFF. CDR3 nucleotides: TGCGCCAGCAGCTTGGTGGCAGGGCACACCGGGGAGCTGTTTTTT. The V call is TRBV5-1, the J call TRBJ2-2; D possibly corresponds to TRBD1 (5 bases). CDR1 and CDR2 (germline): SGHRS, YFSETQ. The CDR3 is 15 amino acids. V gave up 0 bases and J gave up 3 bases, with 9 bases separating them.

The V gene is TRBV7-2, the J gene TRBJ2-3, with 14 bases that match TRBD2. Trimming at V came to 5 bases and at J to 1 base, leaving 5 bases not matched to a gene. Germline loops: CDR1 SGHTA, CDR2 FQGNSA. CDR3 length equals 17 residues. The chain's CDR3 is CASSPSGLAGGTDTQYF. CDR3 coding DNA: TGTGCCAGCAGCCCCTCGGGACTAGCGGGAGGCACAGATACGCAGTATTTT.

This rearrangement joins TRBV4-2 to TRBJ1-2; D gene unclear. Trimming removed 4 bases from V and 7 bases from J, with 22 bases in between. The CDR3 extends over 16 amino acids. Per germline, CDR1 LGHNA and CDR2 YNFKEQ. The CDR3 coding sequence is TGTGCCAGCAGCCGGTCCGGGCCGGCCGCTCCCCTTGGCTACACCTTC. It translates to CASSRSGPAAPLGYTF.

The V call is TRBV29-1, the J call TRBJ2-4, with D maybe TRBD2 (6 bases). This CDR3 region has 14 residues. Germline V gene lookup returns CDR1 SQVTM and CDR2 ANQGSEA. V shed 6 bases and J shed 3 bases, with 15 bases lying between them. As DNA, the CDR3 is TGCAGCGTCCAACCGTCGGGGGTCAAAAACATTCAGTACTTC. Translated, it gives CSVQPSGVKNIQYF.

The sample holds a few counts of this clone. The chain carries TRBV29-1 and TRBJ1-2; 9 positions match TRBD1. The CDR3 spans 13 residues. Looked up from germline, CDR1 is SQVTM and CDR2 is ANQGSEA. Germline trimming cut 4 bases from V and 7 bases from J; bases unmatched to any gene: 7. The CDR3 reads CSVGQGDLGGYTF. The CDR3 DNA follows: TGCAGCGTTGGACAGGGGGACTTAGGTGGCTACACCTTC.

This clone was found a few times. V usage is TRBV4-1 and J usage is TRBJ2-3, with TRBD1 as a possible D gene (6 bases). The CDR3 is 15 residues long. CDR1 is MGHRA and CDR2 is YSYEKL in the germline V gene. V was trimmed by 3 bases and J by 0 bases, leaving 10 bases between them. The CDR3 reads CASSQGAASTDTQYF. The CDR3 DNA sequence: TGCGCCAGCAGCCAGGGGGCCGCAAGCACAGATACGCAGTATTTT.